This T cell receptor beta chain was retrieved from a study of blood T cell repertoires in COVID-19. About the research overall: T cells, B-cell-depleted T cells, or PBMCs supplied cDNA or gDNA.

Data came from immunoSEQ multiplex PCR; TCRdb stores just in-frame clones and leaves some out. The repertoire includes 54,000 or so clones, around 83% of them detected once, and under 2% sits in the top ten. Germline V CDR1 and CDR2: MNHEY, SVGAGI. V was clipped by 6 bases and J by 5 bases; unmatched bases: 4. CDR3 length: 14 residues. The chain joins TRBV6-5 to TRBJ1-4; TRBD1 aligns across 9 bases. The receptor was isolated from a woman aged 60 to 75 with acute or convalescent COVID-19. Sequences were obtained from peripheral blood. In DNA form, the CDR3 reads TGTGCCAGCAGCACCGGGACAGGGAATGAAAAACTGTTTTTT. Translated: CASSTGTGNEKLFF.